This TCR beta chain was sequenced for a study of CD8 T cells in Susac syndrome. TCR beta sequences were obtained from blood CD8+ and CD4+ T cells. The diagnostic criteria for definite or probable disease, as recently defined, were met by the patients with Susac syndrome. On this clonotype itself: Its antigen is still unknown.

Overall study results and limits: The Susac syndrome CD4+ T cell repertoires displayed no clonal expansion.

Random-hexamer reverse transcription was applied to about 0.45 to 1 ug RNA. An immunoSEQ multiplex PCR generated amplified TCR beta CDR3 products spanning 54 Vbeta and 13 Jbeta. TCRdb re-called the immunoSEQ multiplex PCR reads through MiXCR, storing one row per CDR3 protein. The sample has 120,000 to 150,000 distinct CDR3 sequences; 90% to 96% are singletons. The length of the CDR3 is 15 residues. The ends were cut back, 6 bases at V and 1 base at J, with 12 bases in the middle. This TCR derives from a human donor with Susac syndrome. Sequenced input: CD4+ T cells from PBMCs. The chain joins TRBV12-3 or TRBV12-4 to TRBJ2-2; no clear D gene. The CDR3 region has the DNA TGTGCCAGCAGCCGGATCGAGAGGAACACCGGGGAGCTGTTTTTT. As protein: CASSRIERNTGELFF.